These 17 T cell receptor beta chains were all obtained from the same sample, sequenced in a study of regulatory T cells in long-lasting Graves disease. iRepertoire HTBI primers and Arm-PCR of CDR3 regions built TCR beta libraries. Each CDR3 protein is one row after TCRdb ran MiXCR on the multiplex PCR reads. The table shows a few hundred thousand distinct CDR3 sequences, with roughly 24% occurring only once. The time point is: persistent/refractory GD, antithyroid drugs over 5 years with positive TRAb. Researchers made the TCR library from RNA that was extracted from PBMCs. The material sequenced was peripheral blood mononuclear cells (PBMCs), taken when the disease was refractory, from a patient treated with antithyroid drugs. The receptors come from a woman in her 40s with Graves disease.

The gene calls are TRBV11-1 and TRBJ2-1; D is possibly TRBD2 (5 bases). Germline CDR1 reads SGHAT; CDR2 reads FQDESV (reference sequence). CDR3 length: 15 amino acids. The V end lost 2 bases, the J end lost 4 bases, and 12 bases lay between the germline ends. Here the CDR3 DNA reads TGTGCCAGCAGCTTAATCAGCGGAGAGTACAATGAGCAGTTCTTC. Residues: CASSLISGEYNEQFF. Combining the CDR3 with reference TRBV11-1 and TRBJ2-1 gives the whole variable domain EAEVAQSPRYKITEKSQAVAFWCDPISGHATLYWYRQILGQGPELLVQFQDESVVDDSQLPKDRFSAERLKGVDSTLKIQPAELGDSAMYLCASSLISGEYNEQFFGPGTRLTVL.

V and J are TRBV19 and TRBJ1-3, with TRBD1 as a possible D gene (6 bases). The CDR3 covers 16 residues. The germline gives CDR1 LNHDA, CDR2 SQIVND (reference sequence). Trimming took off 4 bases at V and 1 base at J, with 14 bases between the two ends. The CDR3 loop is CASSTPGGASGNTIYF. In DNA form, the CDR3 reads TGTGCCAGTAGTACCCCCGGGGGGGCATCTGGAAACACCATATATTTT.

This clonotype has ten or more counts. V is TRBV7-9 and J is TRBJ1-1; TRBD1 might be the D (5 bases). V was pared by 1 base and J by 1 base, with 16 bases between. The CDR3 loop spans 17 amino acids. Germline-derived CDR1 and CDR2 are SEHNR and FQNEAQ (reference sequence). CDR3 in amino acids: CASSLVRIREENTEAFF. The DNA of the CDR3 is TGTGCCAGCAGCTTAGTTCGGATCAGGGAGGAGAACACTGAAGCTTTCTTT.

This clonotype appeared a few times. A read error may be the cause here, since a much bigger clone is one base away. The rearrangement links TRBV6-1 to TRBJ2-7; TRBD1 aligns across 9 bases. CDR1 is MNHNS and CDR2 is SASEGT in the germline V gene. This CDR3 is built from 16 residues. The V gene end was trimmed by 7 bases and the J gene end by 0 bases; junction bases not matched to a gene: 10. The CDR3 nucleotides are TGTGCCAGCAAGAGTTCGGGACAGGGAACCTCCTACGAGCAGTACTTC. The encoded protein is CASKSSGQGTSYEQYF.

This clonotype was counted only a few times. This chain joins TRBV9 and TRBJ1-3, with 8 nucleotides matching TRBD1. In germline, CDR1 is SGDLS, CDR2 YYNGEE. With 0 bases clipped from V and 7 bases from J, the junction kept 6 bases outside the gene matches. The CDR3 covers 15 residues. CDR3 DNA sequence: TGTGCCAGCAGCGTAGGCGCAGGGGGCGCGAACACCATATATTTT. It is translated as CASSVGAGGANTIYF.

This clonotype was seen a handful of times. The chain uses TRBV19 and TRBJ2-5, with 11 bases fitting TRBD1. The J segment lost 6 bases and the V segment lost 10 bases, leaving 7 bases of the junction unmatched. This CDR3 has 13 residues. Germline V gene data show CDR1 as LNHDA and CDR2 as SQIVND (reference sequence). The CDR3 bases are TGTGCCACCTCCGGGACAGGGGGACAGACCCAGTACTTC. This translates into CATSGTGGQTQYF.

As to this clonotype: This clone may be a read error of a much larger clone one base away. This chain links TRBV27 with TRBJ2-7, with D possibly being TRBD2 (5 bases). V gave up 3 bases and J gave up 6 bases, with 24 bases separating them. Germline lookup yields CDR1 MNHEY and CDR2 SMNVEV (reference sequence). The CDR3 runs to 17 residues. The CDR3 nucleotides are TGTGCCAGCAGTTTCCGGGGTCACGCGTACTCCCCGGCCGAGCAGTACTTC. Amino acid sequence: CASSFRGHAYSPAEQYF.

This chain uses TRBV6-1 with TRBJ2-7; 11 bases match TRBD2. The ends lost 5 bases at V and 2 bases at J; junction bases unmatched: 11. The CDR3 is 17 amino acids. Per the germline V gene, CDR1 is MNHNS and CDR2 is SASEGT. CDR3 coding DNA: TGTGCCAGCAGTCTCACTCAACTAGCGGGAGAACCCTACGAGCAGTACTTC. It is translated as CASSLTQLAGEPYEQYF.

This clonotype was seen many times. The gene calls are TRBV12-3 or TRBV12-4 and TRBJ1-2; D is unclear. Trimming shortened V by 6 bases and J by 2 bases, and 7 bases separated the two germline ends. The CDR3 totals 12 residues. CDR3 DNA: TGTGCCAGCAGGGAGTGGAACTATGGCTACACCTTC. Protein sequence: CASREWNYGYTF.

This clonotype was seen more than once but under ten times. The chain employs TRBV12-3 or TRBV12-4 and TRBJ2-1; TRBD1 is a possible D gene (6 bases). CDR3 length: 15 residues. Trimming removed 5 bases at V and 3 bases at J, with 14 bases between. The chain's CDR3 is CASSRQAPIYNEQFF. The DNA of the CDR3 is TGTGCCAGCAGTCGACAGGCGCCCATCTACAATGAGCAGTTCTTC.

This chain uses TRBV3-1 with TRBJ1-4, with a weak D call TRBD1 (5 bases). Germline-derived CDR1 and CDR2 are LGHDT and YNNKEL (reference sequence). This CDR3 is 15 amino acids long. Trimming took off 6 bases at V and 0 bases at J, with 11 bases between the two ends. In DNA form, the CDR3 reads TGTGCCAGCAGGCGGGGACGGGCAACTAATGAAAAACTGTTTTTT. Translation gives CASRRGRATNEKLFF.

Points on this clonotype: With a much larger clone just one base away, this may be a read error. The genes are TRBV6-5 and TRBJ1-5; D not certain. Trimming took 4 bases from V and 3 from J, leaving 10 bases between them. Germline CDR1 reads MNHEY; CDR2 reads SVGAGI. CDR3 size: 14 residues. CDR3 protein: CASSFRPFNQPQHF. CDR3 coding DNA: TGTGCCAGCAGTTTCCGGCCGTTCAATCAGCCCCAGCATTTT.

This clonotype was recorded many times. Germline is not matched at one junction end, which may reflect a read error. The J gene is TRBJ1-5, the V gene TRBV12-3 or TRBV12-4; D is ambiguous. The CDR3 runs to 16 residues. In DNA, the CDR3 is TGCCTCCATCAGGCTTCGGATTGCATTGGCAATCAGCCCCAGCATTTT. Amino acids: CLHQASDCIGNQPQHF.

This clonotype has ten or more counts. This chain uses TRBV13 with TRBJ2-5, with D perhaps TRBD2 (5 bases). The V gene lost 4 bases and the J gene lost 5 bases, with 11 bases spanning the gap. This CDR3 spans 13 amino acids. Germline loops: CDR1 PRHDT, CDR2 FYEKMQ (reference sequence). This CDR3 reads CASSYLASETQYF. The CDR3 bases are TGTGCCAGCAGCTACTTAGCGTCGGAGACCCAGTACTTC.

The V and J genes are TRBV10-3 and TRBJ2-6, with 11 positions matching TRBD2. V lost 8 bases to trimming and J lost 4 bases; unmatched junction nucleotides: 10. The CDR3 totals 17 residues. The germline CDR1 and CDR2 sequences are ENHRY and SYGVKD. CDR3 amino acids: CAIRSGRASKGANVLTF. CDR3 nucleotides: TGTGCCATCCGTAGCGGGAGGGCCAGTAAAGGGGCCAACGTCCTGACTTTC.

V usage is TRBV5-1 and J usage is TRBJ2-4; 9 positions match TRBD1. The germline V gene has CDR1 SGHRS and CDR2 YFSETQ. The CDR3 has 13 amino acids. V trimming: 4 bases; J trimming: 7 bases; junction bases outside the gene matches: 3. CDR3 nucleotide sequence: TGCGCCAGCAGCCGGACAGGGGATAACATTCAGTACTTC. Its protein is CASSRTGDNIQYF.

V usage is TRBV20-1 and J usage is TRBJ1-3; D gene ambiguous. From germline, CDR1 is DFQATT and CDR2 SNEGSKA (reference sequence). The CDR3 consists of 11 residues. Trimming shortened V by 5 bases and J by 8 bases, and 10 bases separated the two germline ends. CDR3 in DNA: TGCAGTGCTCCCCATCTTGACACCATATATTTT. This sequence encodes CSAPHLDTIYF.